The 7 T cell receptor beta chains below come from one sample, sequenced in a study of T cell changes during pregnancy in multiple sclerosis. TCRdb's copy holds only in-frame clones and misses some; the assay was immunoSEQ multiplex PCR. The sample records more than 90,000 clones, around 90% being singletons. Sequenced here: peripheral blood, sampled in the first trimester of pregnancy. Receptors originate from a female donor with multiple sclerosis, enrolled in a pregnancy study.

The V gene is TRBV11-2, the J gene TRBJ2-7; 10 nucleotides agree with TRBD2. The CDR3 is 15 residues long. Germline V gives CDR1 SGHAT, CDR2 FQNNGV. The ends lost 6 bases at V and 3 bases at J; junction bases unmatched: 8. CDR3 DNA: TGTGCCAGCAGACCAATCCGGACTAGCGGCTACGAGCAGTACTTC. Its translation: CASRPIRTSGYEQYF.

The chain combines TRBV2 with TRBJ1-5; a weak D match, TRBD1 (6 bases). Germline assignment: CDR1 SNHLY and CDR2 FYNNEI. The CDR3 length is 15 residues. V was shortened by 4 bases and J by 2 bases, with 12 bases between the two germline ends. CDR3 protein: CASSVQGIGNQPQHF. CDR3 in DNA: TGTGCCAGCAGTGTCCAGGGGATAGGCAATCAGCCCCAGCATTTT.

The chain employs TRBV11-2 and TRBJ1-3; TRBD1 might be the D (6 bases). Per the germline V gene, CDR1 is SGHAT and CDR2 is FQNNGV. The germline V and J ends were trimmed by 5 bases and 2 bases, with 13 bases remaining between them. This CDR3 spans 15 amino acids. CDR3 sequence: CASSPRGGAGNTIYF. The CDR3 nucleotides read TGTGCCAGCAGCCCGAGAGGGGGGGCTGGAAACACCATATATTTT. Full variable domain (outside the CDR3, taken from reference TRBV11-2 and TRBJ1-3): EAGVAQSPRYKIIEKRQSVAFWCNPISGHATLYWYQQILGQGPKLLIQFQNNGVVDDSQLPKDRFSAERLKGVDSTLKIQPAKLEDSAVYLCASSPRGGAGNTIYFGEGSWLTVV.

The chain is built from TRBV6-1 and TRBJ2-7, with TRBD2 matching 11 bases. The CDR3 length is 15 residues. Unmatched junction bases numbered 4, after V lost 6 bases and J lost 0 bases. Germline V gene data show CDR1 as MNHNS and CDR2 as SASEGT. The DNA for the CDR3 is TGTGCCAGCAGCCGGACTAGCGGGTACTCCTACGAGCAGTACTTC. It encodes CASSRTSGYSYEQYF.

This chain uses TRBV10-1 with TRBJ2-5; 7 positions agree with TRBD1. CDR1 WNHNN and CDR2 SYGVQD come from the germline V gene (reference sequence). The CDR3 contains 16 residues. V lost 8 bases, J lost 3 bases, and 15 bases stayed unmatched. The CDR3 DNA follows: TGCGCCAGCTACCCAAACGACAGGGACGTTGAAGAGACCCAGTACTTC. Protein: CASYPNDRDVEETQYF.

This clone was seen just once. V and J are TRBV2 and TRBJ1-1; 9 bases map to TRBD1. Germline lookup yields CDR1 SNHLY and CDR2 FYNNEI. The length of the CDR3 is 14 residues. V lost 6 bases and J lost 10; bases outside the gene matches: 12. The CDR3 protein is CASSPGTGLQGAFF. CDR3 coding DNA: TGTGCCAGCAGCCCGGGGACAGGGCTACAAGGAGCTTTCTTT.

The rearrangement joins TRBV13 to TRBJ2-3, with 13 bases aligning to TRBD2. CDR1 and CDR2 (germline): PRHDT, FYEKMQ (reference sequence). V shed 5 bases and J 1 base; nucleotides not matched to a gene: 6. CDR3 length: 17 residues. The CDR3 region has the DNA TGTGCCAGCAGCCCCCGGGGGACTAGCGGGGGCACAGATACGCAGTATTTT. It codes for CASSPRGTSGGTDTQYF.